Shown below are 20 T cell receptor beta chains from a single sample sequenced in a study of shared clonotypes between healthy human individuals. Only in-frame clones appear in the TCRdb table, and some are missing; sequencing was by immunoSEQ multiplex PCR. The sample records around 700,000 clones, about two thirds being singletons. The sequenced sample was memory CD4+ T cells sorted from blood. Documented subset: CD45RA-negative fraction. The receptors were gathered from a woman in her twenties or thirties in good health.

This clone was seen many times. The chain combines TRBV7-8 with TRBJ2-7; 7 bases align to TRBD1. Germline V gene data show CDR1 as SGHVS and CDR2 as FQNEAQ. The CDR3 totals 16 residues. V trimming: 5 bases; J trimming: 3 bases; junction bases outside the gene matches: 13. CDR3 nucleotides: TGTGCCAGCAGCAAAACCCGGGACAGATCTTTCTACGAGCAGTACTTC. This sequence encodes CASSKTRDRSFYEQYF.

CDR3 sequence: CASSSKGQYTEAFF. CDR3 in DNA: TGTGCCAGCAGTTCCAAGGGGCAGTACACTGAAGCTTTCTTT. This chain uses TRBV28 with TRBJ1-1, with D perhaps TRBD1 (5 bases). The V end lost 4 bases, the J end lost 3 bases, and 12 bases lay between the germline ends. CDR3 length: 14 residues. Germline V gene lookup returns CDR1 MDHEN and CDR2 SYDVKM.

The chain carries TRBV4-2 and TRBJ2-7, with D possibly being TRBD2 (6 bases). The CDR3 consists of 15 residues. Trimming cost V 0 bases and J 9 bases, with 18 bases left between them. Germline loops: CDR1 LGHNA, CDR2 YNFKEQ. The CDR3 loop is CASSQDWEAERGQYF. The CDR3, as DNA: TGTGCCAGCAGCCAAGATTGGGAGGCCGAGCGCGGGCAGTACTTC.

A remark on this clone: At the DNA level, this CDR3 is encoded by other sequences in the same sample as well. The V gene is TRBV28, the J gene TRBJ2-7; possibly TRBD1 for D (6 bases). V lost 6 bases, J lost 3 bases, and 9 bases lay in between. The CDR3 extends over 12 amino acids. Per the germline V gene, CDR1 is MDHEN and CDR2 is SYDVKM. The CDR3 here is CASRTGGYEQYF. CDR3 nucleotide sequence: TGTGCCAGCAGGACAGGTGGCTACGAGCAGTACTTC.

V and J are TRBV18 and TRBJ2-2, with no clear D. This CDR3 contains 16 residues. Trimming stripped 1 base from V and 4 bases from J, with 13 bases between. The germline CDR1 and CDR2 sequences are KGHSH and LQKENI. CDR3 nucleotide sequence: TGTGCCAGCTCACCACGGAGTAGCTTGGGCACCGGGGAGCTGTTTTTT. Translated: CASSPRSSLGTGELFF.

In its sample, this clone was seen a few times. The chain has TRBV28 and TRBJ2-4; D is possibly TRBD2 (6 bases). V gave up 8 bases and J gave up 4 bases, with 9 bases separating them. The CDR3 has 12 residues. Germline V gene lookup returns CDR1 MDHEN and CDR2 SYDVKM. The CDR3: CASGTAKNIQYF. CDR3 bases: TGTGCCAGCGGGACTGCGAAAAACATTCAGTACTTC.

This clone was detected only once. The V call is TRBV2, the J call TRBJ2-2, with no clear D. The CDR3 is made up of 14 amino acids. Trimming pared 8 bases from V and 6 bases from J, leaving 16 bases between. Germline V gene lookup returns CDR1 SNHLY and CDR2 FYNNEI. The chain's CDR3 is CASGSPLPSGELFF. The CDR3 DNA sequence: TGTGCCAGCGGCTCTCCCTTACCGTCCGGGGAGCTGTTTTTT.

The V gene is TRBV9, the J gene TRBJ1-5; D unclear. CDR1 is SGDLS and CDR2 is YYNGEE in the germline V gene. The V end was cut by 0 bases, the J end by 9 bases, with 10 bases between. The CDR3 totals 13 residues. The CDR3 loop is CASSVAYSGPQHF. CDR3 DNA: TGTGCCAGCAGCGTAGCTTATTCAGGGCCCCAGCATTTT.

Regarding this clone: Within the sample, other DNA sequences also encode this same CDR3. The rearrangement uses TRBV5-1 and TRBJ1-4, with D possibly TRBD1 on 5 matching bases. This CDR3 comprises 15 residues. Germline loops: CDR1 SGHRS, CDR2 YFSETQ. V was clipped by 0 bases and J by 3 bases, with 9 bases between them. As DNA, the CDR3 is TGCGCCAGCAGCTTGGAAGGGGTATCTAATGAAAAACTGTTTTTT. This gives the protein CASSLEGVSNEKLFF.

A few counts support this clone. The V gene is TRBV11-2, the J gene TRBJ2-3, with D perhaps TRBD2 (5 bases). The germline CDR1 and CDR2 sequences are SGHAT and FQNNGV. This CDR3 has 15 amino acids. Trimming left V 3 bases short and J 4 bases short, with 14 bases between. The CDR3 DNA follows: TGTGCCAGCAGCTTGTATACTAGTGGGGCAGATACGCAGTATTTT. Translation: CASSLYTSGADTQYF.

This chain links TRBV9 with TRBJ1-1, with 8 positions matching TRBD1. Germline V lookup: CDR1 SGDLS, CDR2 YYNGEE. There are 15 residues in the CDR3. Unmatched junction bases numbered 10, after V lost 4 bases and J lost 5 bases. The CDR3 spells CASSPRTGIATEAFF. CDR3 DNA: TGTGCCAGCAGCCCTCGGACAGGGATAGCGACTGAAGCTTTCTTT.

The CDR3 loop is CASSLADQPQHF. As DNA, the CDR3 is TGTGCCAGCAGCTTGGCTGATCAGCCCCAGCATTTT. V is TRBV5-4 and J is TRBJ1-5; D is ambiguous. This CDR3 is built from 12 residues. Between the trimmed V and J ends, which lost 0 bases and 5 bases, there was a span of 3 bases. Germline assignment: CDR1 SGHNT and CDR2 YYREEE (reference sequence).

This sequence joins TRBV19 and TRBJ1-1; 7 nucleotides line up with TRBD1. The CDR3 spans 13 residues. The germline CDR1 and CDR2 sequences are LNHDA and SQIVND (reference sequence). V trimming: 6 bases; J trimming: 3 bases; junction bases outside the gene matches: 4. In nucleotides, the CDR3 is TGTGCCAGTAGGACCAGGGGGTACACTGAAGCTTTCTTT. Translating it yields CASRTRGYTEAFF.

This clone turned up a few times. The chain recombines TRBV11-2 with TRBJ2-7; D is uncertain. This CDR3 region has 15 residues. Per germline, CDR1 SGHAT and CDR2 FQNNGV. The V end was cut by 4 bases, the J end by 4 bases, with 17 bases between. CDR3 residues: CASSSPTILEYEQYF. In nucleotides, the CDR3 is TGTGCCAGCAGCTCCCCTACCATTCTAGAGTACGAGCAGTACTTC.

The chain uses TRBV27 and TRBJ1-5; D perhaps matches TRBD1 (5 bases). The ends were cut back, 8 bases at V and 6 bases at J, with 20 bases in the middle. Germline V CDR1 and CDR2: MNHEY, SMNVEV (reference sequence). The CDR3 runs to 15 residues. For the CDR3, the DNA is TGTGCCAGCTCTGCGTTAGGGGCTAGGTTTCAGCCCCAGCATTTT. Its translation: CASSALGARFQPQHF.

The CDR3 reads CASLDRGGYNEQFF. CDR3 DNA sequence: TGTGCCAGCCTGGACAGAGGGGGCTACAATGAGCAGTTCTTC. V gene TRBV19 combines with J gene TRBJ2-1, with D possibly TRBD1 on 6 matching bases. The CDR3 is made up of 14 amino acids. Germline assignment: CDR1 LNHDA and CDR2 SQIVND (reference sequence). Trimming shortened V by 9 bases and J by 3 bases, and 15 bases separated the two germline ends.

V gene TRBV6-1 combines with J gene TRBJ2-7; D is possibly TRBD1 (6 bases). Trimming stripped 4 bases from V and 5 bases from J, with 18 bases between. CDR1 is MNHNS and CDR2 is SASEGT in the germline V gene. This CDR3 has 15 residues. CDR3 sequence: CASSAAEGGPDEQYF. The DNA of the CDR3 is TGTGCCAGCAGTGCTGCGGAAGGGGGTCCTGACGAGCAGTACTTC.

The chain has TRBV27 and TRBJ1-6, with D perhaps TRBD1 (5 bases). Germline V gene lookup returns CDR1 MNHEY and CDR2 SMNVEV (reference sequence). The length of the CDR3 is 17 residues. Trimming pared 2 bases from V and 4 bases from J, leaving 15 bases between. The CDR3 sequence: CASSLRETARYNSPLHF. In DNA form, the CDR3 reads TGTGCCAGCAGTTTACGGGAGACAGCCCGTTATAATTCACCCCTCCACTTT.

This chain joins TRBV11-2 and TRBJ1-4; 9 positions agree with TRBD1. The germline CDR1 and CDR2 sequences are SGHAT and FQNNGV. J was trimmed by 11 bases and V by 5 bases; bases with no gene match: 12. The CDR3 totals 15 residues. CDR3 region: CASSPRGQGGNKLFF. The CDR3 nucleotides read TGTGCCAGCAGCCCCCGGGGACAGGGCGGGAATAAACTGTTTTTT.

The chain employs TRBV28 and TRBJ2-7; D unresolved. CDR1 is MDHEN, CDR2 SYDVKM, per germline. V was pared by 5 bases and J by 0 bases, with 17 bases between. The CDR3 contains 16 residues. Here the CDR3 DNA reads TGTGCCAGCAGTCCCCATCCAGGTTCCAGCTCCTACGAGCAGTACTTC. Translation gives CASSPHPGSSSYEQYF.